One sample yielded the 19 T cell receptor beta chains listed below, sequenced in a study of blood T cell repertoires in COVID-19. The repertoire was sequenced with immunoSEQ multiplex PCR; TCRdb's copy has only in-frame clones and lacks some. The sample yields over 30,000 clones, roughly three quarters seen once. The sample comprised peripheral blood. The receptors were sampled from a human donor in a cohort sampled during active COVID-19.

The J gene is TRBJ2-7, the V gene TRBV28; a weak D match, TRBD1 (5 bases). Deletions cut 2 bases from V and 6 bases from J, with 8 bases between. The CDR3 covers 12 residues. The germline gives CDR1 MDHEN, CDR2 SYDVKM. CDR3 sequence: CASSLPGIEQYF. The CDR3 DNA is TGTGCCAGCAGTTTACCAGGGATCGAGCAGTACTTC.

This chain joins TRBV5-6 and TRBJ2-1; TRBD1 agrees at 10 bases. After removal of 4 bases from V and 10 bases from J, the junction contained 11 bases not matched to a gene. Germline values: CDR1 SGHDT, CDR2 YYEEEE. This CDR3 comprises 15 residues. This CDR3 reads CASSTAWDRGREQFF. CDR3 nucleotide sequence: TGTGCCAGCAGCACCGCGTGGGACAGGGGCCGGGAGCAGTTCTTC. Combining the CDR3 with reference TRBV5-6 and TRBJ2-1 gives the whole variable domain DAGVTQSPTHLIKTRGQQVTLRCSPKSGHDTVSWYQQALGQGPQFIFQYYEEEERQRGNFPDRFSGHQFPNYSSELNVNALLLGDSALYLCASSTAWDRGREQFFGPGTRLTVL.

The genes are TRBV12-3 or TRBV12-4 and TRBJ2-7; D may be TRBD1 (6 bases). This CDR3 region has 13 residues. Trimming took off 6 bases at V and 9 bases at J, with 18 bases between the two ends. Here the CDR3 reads CASRSRDNIGQYF. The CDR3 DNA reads TGTGCCAGCAGAAGCCGGGACAATATCGGGCAGTACTTC.

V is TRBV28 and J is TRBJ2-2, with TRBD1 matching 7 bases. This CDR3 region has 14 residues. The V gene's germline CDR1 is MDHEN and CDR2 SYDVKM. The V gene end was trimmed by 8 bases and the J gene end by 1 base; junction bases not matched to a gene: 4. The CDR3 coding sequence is TGTGCCAGCCGGGCAGGGGGGAACACCGGGGAGCTGTTTTTT. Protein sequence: CASRAGGNTGELFF.

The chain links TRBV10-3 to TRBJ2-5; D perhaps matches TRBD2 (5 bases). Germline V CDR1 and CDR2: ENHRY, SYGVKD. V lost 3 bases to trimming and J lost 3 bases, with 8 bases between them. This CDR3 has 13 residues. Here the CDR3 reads CAISDGEKETQYF. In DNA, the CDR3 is TGTGCCATCAGTGATGGGGAGAAAGAGACCCAGTACTTC.

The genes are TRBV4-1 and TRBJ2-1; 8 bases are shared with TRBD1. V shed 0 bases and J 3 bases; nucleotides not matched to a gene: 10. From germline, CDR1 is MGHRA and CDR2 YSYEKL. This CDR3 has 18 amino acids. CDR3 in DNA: TGCGCCAGCAGCCAAGATCTATTCGGGACAGGTAACTACAATGAGCAGTTCTTC. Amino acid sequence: CASSQDLFGTGNYNEQFF.

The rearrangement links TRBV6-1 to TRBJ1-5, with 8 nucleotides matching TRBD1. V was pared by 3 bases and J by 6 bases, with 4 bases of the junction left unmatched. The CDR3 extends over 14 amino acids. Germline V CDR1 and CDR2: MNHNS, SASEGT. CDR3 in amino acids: CASSETQGVQPQHF. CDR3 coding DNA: TGTGCCAGCAGTGAGACACAGGGGGTTCAGCCCCAGCATTTT.

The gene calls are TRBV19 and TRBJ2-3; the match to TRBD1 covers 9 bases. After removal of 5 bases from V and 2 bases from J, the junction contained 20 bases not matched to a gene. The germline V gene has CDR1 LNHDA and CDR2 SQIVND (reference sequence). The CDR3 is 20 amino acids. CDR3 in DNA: TGTGCCAGTAGTCCGGACAGGGGAAGTAGCATAGGGTTTTACACAGATACGCAGTATTTT. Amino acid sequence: CASSPDRGSSIGFYTDTQYF.

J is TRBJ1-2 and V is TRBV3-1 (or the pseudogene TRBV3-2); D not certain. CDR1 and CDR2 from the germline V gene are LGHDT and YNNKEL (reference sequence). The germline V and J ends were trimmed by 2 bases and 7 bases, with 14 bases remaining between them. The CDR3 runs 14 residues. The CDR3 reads CASSQPLSTSGYTF. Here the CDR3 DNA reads TGTGCCAGCAGCCAACCCCTTTCTACCTCTGGCTACACCTTC.

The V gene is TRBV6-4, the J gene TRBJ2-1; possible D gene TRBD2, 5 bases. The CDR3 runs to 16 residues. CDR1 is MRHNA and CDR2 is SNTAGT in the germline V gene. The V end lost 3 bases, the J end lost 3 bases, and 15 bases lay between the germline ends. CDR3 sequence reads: CASSERAASSYNEQFF. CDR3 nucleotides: TGTGCCAGCAGTGAGAGGGCGGCTAGCAGCTACAATGAGCAGTTCTTC.

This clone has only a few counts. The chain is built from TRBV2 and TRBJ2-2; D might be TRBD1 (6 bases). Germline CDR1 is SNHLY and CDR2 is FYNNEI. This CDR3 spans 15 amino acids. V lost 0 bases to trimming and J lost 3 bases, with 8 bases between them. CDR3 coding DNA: TGTGCCAGCAGTGAAGCAGGGGGTCACACCGGGGAGCTGTTTTTT. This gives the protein CASSEAGGHTGELFF.

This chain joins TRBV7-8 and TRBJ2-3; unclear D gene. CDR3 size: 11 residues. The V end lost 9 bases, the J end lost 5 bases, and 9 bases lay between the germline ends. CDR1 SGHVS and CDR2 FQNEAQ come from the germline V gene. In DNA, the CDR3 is TGTGCCAGTAGGAGAGTAGATACGCAGTATTTT. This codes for CASRRVDTQYF.

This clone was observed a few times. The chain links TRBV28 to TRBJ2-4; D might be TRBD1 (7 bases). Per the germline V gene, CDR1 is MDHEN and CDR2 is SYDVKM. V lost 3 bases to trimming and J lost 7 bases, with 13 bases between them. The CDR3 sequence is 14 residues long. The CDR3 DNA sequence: TGTGCCAGCAGTTTCATCAGGGGGGAGAACATTCAGTACTTC. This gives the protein CASSFIRGENIQYF.

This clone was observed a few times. The CDR3 region is CASSQESSREAFF. CDR3 in DNA: TGCGCCAGCAGCCAAGAATCGAGTCGGGAAGCTTTCTTT. V usage is TRBV4-1 and J usage is TRBJ1-1; D call uncertain. The CDR3 extends over 13 amino acids. With 0 bases removed from V and 8 bases from J, the gap between germline ends came to 10 bases. Germline CDR1 reads MGHRA; CDR2 reads YSYEKL.

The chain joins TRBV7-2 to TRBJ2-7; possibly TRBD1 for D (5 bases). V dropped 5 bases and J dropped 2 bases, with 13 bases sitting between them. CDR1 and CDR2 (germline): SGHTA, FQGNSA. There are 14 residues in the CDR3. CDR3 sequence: CASSPGLVPYEQYF. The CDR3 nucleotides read TGTGCCAGCAGCCCAGGGTTGGTGCCCTACGAGCAGTACTTC.

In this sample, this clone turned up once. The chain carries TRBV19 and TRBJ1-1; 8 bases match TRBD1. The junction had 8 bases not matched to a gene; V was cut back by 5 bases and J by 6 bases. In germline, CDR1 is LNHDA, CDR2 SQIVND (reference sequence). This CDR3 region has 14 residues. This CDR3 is CASSDRGLHAEAFF. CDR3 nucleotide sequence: TGTGCCAGTAGTGACAGGGGACTCCACGCTGAAGCTTTCTTT.

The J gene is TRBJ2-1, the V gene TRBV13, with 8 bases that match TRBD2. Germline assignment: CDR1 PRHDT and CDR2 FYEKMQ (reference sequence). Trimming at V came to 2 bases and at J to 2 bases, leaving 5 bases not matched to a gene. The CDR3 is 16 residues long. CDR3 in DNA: TGTGCCAGCAGCTTATGGGAGCGGGGGACCTACAATGAGCAGTTCTTC. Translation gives CASSLWERGTYNEQFF.

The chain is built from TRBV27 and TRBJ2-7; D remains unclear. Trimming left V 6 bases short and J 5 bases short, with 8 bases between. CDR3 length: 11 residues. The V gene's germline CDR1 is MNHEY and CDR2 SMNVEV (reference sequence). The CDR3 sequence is CASRRGDEQYF. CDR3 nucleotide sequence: TGTGCCAGCAGGCGTGGAGACGAGCAGTACTTC.

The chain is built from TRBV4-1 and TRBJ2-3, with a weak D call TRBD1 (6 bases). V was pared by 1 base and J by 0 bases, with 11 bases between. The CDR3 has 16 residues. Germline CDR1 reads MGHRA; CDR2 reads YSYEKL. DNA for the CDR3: TGCGCCAGCAGCCAAGGGGGACAAACTAGCACAGATACGCAGTATTTT. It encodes CASSQGGQTSTDTQYF.